Below are 15 T cell receptor beta chains sequenced from a single sample in a study of a mutant IDH1 vaccine in newly diagnosed glioma. Time point indicated: week 11, during vaccination. The investigators gave 300 ug of mutant IDH1 20-mer peptide in each vaccine dose, together with topical imiquimod. No antigen has been assigned to these receptors. TCRdb keeps only in-frame clones here, not all; method: immunoSEQ multiplex PCR. The table has some 120,000 clones, about four fifths seen once. This specimen consisted of PBMCs, obtained from a glioma patient whose treatment included an IDH1 peptide vaccine. The receptors stem from a middle-aged man with glioma.

The gene calls are TRBV6-5 and TRBJ1-2; D possibly corresponds to TRBD1 (6 bases). Germline CDR1 MNHEY, CDR2 SVGAGI. CDR3 length: 14 residues. The V end lost 4 bases, the J end lost 8 bases, and 17 bases lay between the germline ends. Here the CDR3 reads CASSSYREVEGYTF. Here the CDR3 DNA reads TGTGCCAGCAGTTCATACAGGGAGGTGGAAGGCTACACCTTC.

This chain links TRBV18 with TRBJ2-7; 8 nucleotides align to TRBD1. Trimming cost V 5 bases and J 6 bases; bases outside gene matches: 9. CDR1 and CDR2 (germline): KGHSH, LQKENI. The CDR3 sequence is 14 residues long. The CDR3 DNA reads TGTGCCAGCTCAGTCGGACAGGGTATAGGCGAGCAGTACTTC. Amino acids: CASSVGQGIGEQYF. The variable domain in full, completed from reference TRBV18 and TRBJ2-7, reads NAGVMQNPRHLVRRRGQEARLRCSPMKGHSHVYWYRQLPEEGLKFMVYLQKENIIDESGMPKERFSAEFPKEGPSILRIQQVVRGDSAAYFCASSVGQGIGEQYFGPGTRLTVT.

J is TRBJ1-1 and V is TRBV7-2; weak D call: TRBD1 (5 bases). This CDR3 has 14 amino acids. Trimming left V 1 base short and J 4 bases short, with 10 bases between. Germline CDR1 reads SGHTA; CDR2 reads FQGNSA. The CDR3 bases are TGTGCCAGCAGCTTAGGAGGGGTTCGCACTGAAGCTTTCTTT. Encoded protein: CASSLGGVRTEAFF.

V usage is TRBV4-3 and J usage is TRBJ2-7, with a weak D call TRBD2 (5 bases). The V and J ends lost 4 bases and 2 bases respectively, with 9 bases between them. The CDR3 length is 13 residues. Germline assignment: CDR1 LGHNA and CDR2 YSLEER. The CDR3 protein is CASSRGGPYEQYF. In DNA form, the CDR3 reads TGCGCCAGCAGCCGCGGAGGTCCCTACGAGCAGTACTTC.

The chain recombines TRBV5-1 with TRBJ1-2; 8 bases fit TRBD1. The CDR3 extends over 14 amino acids. The ends lost 0 bases at V and 4 bases at J; junction bases unmatched: 2. Germline V CDR1 and CDR2: SGHRS, YFSETQ. In nucleotides, the CDR3 is TGCGCCAGCAGCTTGGAGGGGACAGGCTATGGCTACACCTTC. It specifies CASSLEGTGYGYTF.

This clone was seen only once. This chain connects TRBV6-5 to TRBJ1-1; D unresolved. The CDR3 is made up of 15 amino acids. V was clipped by 7 bases and J by 0 bases, with 15 bases between them. Germline CDR1 and CDR2: MNHEY and SVGAGI. The CDR3 DNA sequence: TGTGCCAGCACCATGCAGAGGGATTTGAACACTGAAGCTTTCTTT. Its translation: CASTMQRDLNTEAFF.

The V gene is TRBV7-6, the J gene TRBJ2-5, with a weak D call TRBD2 (5 bases). Germline V CDR1 and CDR2: SGHVS, FNYEAQ. This CDR3 has 14 amino acids. V lost 1 base and J 5 bases, leaving 11 bases between the germline ends. CDR3 nucleotide sequence: TGTGCCAGCAGCTTAGGAGGGCTAGTCGAGACCCAGTACTTC. Translated, it gives CASSLGGLVETQYF.

This clone was recorded only once. This rearrangement joins TRBV9 to TRBJ1-1; D unclear. V lost 5 bases to trimming and J lost 0 bases, with 8 bases between them. Germline-derived CDR1 and CDR2 are SGDLS and YYNGEE. This CDR3 region has 13 residues. The CDR3 reads CASRVQMNTEAFF. Here the CDR3 DNA reads TGTGCCAGCAGAGTACAGATGAACACTGAAGCTTTCTTT.

V is TRBV12-5 and J is TRBJ2-1; no definite D call. CDR3 length: 11 residues. In germline, CDR1 is LGHNT, CDR2 FRNRAP. The V gene lost 7 bases and the J gene lost 6 bases, with 7 bases spanning the gap. The CDR3 coding sequence is TGTGCTAGTGACGCGACCAATGAGCAGTTCTTC. This codes for CASDATNEQFF.

The chain combines TRBV5-6 with TRBJ2-2; 9 bases map to TRBD2. This CDR3 region has 16 residues. V dropped 0 bases and J dropped 0; count of bases not matched to a gene: 0. In germline, CDR1 is SGHDT, CDR2 YYEEEE. The chain's CDR3 is CASSLVAGANTGELFF. The CDR3 DNA sequence: TGTGCCAGCAGCTTGGTAGCGGGAGCGAACACCGGGGAGCTGTTTTTT.

This clone was detected only a few times. V and J are TRBV19 and TRBJ1-5, with D uncertain. This CDR3 region has 13 residues. In germline, CDR1 is LNHDA, CDR2 SQIVND (reference sequence). Deletions cut 5 bases from V and 6 bases from J, with 11 bases between. CDR3 loop: CASSPDIAQPQHF. The CDR3, as DNA: TGTGCCAGTAGTCCCGACATCGCTCAGCCCCAGCATTTT.

The chain recombines TRBV7-8 with TRBJ2-3; TRBD1 aligns across 7 bases. Germline V gene sequence: CDR1 SGHVS, CDR2 FQNEAQ. V was pared by 5 bases and J by 2 bases, with 10 bases of the junction left unmatched. The CDR3 contains 16 residues. For the CDR3, the DNA is TGTGCCAGCAGCGTACGGACAGGTTGGGTCACAGATACGCAGTATTTT. Its translation is CASSVRTGWVTDTQYF.

J is TRBJ2-3 and V is TRBV5-1, with 9 bases identical to TRBD1. The CDR3 has 14 amino acids. Germline-derived CDR1 and CDR2 are SGHRS and YFSETQ. V was pared by 7 bases and J by 4 bases, with 7 bases of the junction left unmatched. CDR3 in DNA: TGCGCCAGCTCGGGACAGGGAGGGGCAGATACGCAGTATTTT. Translating gives CASSGQGGADTQYF.

This sequence joins TRBV23-1 and TRBJ2-7; perhaps D is TRBD1 or TRBD2 (7 bases each). TRBV23-1 is filed as an ORF, its function uncertain. Trimming took off 11 bases at V and 2 bases at J, with 28 bases between the two ends. The CDR3 is 17 amino acids. CDR3 residues: CAVPGGQPGTFTYEQYF. The CDR3 DNA is TGCGCCGTACCGGGGGGACAGCCCGGGACTTTTACCTACGAGCAGTACTTC.

This sequence joins TRBV7-8 and TRBJ1-2; TRBD1 aligns across 7 bases. CDR1 SGHVS and CDR2 FQNEAQ come from the germline V gene. The CDR3 totals 13 residues. V was clipped by 1 base and J by 14 bases; unmatched bases: 10. The CDR3 DNA follows: TGTGCCAGCAGCTTAGTCTCGTCAGGGGGGGAGACCTTC. As protein: CASSLVSSGGETF.